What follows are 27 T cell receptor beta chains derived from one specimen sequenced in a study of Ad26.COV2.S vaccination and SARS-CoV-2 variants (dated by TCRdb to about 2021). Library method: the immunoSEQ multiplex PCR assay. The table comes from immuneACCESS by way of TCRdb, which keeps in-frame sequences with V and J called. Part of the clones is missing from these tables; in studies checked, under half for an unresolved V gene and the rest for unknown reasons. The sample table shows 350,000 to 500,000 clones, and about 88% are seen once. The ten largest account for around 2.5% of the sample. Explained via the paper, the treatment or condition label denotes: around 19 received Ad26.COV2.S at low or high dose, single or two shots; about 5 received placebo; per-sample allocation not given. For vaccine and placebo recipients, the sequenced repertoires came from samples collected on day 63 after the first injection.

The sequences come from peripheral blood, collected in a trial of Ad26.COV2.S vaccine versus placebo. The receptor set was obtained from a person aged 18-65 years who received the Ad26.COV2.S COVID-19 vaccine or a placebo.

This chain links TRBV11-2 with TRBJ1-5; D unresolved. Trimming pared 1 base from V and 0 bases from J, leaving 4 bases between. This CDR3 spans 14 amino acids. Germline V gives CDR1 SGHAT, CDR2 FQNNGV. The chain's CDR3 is CASSLGISNQPQHF. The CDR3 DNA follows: TGTGCCAGCAGCTTAGGCATTAGCAATCAGCCCCAGCATTTT.

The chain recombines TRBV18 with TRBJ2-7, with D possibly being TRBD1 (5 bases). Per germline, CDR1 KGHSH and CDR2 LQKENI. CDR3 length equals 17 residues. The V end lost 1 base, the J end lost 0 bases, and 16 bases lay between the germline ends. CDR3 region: CASSPRGPIGGSYEQYV. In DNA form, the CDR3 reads TGTGCCAGCTCACCACGGGGCCCGATAGGTGGCTCCTACGAGCAGTACGTC.

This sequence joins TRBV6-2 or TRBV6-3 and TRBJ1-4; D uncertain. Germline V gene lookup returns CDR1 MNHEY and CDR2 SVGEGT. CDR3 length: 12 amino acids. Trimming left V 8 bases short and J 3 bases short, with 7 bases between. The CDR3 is CASRSANEKLFF. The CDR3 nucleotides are TGTGCCAGCCGTTCGGCTAATGAAAAACTGTTTTTT.

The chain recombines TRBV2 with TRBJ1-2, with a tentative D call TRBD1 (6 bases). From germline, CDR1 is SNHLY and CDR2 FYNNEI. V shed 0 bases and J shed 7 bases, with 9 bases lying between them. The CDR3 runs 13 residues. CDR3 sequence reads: CASSEARGGGYTF. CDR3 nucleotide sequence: TGTGCCAGCAGTGAAGCTAGGGGGGGTGGCTACACCTTC.

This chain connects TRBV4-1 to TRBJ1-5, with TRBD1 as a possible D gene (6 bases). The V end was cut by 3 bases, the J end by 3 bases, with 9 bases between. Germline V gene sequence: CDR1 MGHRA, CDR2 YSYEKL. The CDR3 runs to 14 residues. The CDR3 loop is CASSQDSPNQPQHF. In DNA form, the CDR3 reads TGCGCCAGCAGCCAGGACAGCCCCAATCAGCCCCAGCATTTT.

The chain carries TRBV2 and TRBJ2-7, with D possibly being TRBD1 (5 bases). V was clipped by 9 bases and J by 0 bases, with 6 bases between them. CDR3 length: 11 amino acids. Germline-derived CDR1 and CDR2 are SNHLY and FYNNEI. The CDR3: CASDSSYEQYF. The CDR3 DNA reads TGTGCCAGTGACAGCTCCTACGAGCAGTACTTC.

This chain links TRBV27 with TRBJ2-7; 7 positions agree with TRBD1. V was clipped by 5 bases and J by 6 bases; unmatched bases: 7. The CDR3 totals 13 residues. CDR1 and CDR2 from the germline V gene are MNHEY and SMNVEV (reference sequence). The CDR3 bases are TGTGCCAGCAGTCGACAGGGTCGTGGCGAGCAGTACGTC. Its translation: CASSRQGRGEQYV.

The CDR3 loop is CASSPPSSGGPSYNEQFF. The CDR3 nucleotides read TGTGCCAGCAGCCCCCCCAGCAGCGGGGGTCCCTCCTACAATGAGCAGTTCTTC. The rearrangement joins TRBV3-1 (or the pseudogene TRBV3-2) to TRBJ2-1, with 8 nucleotides matching TRBD2. The CDR3 has 18 residues. Losses at the gene ends were 4 bases for V and 0 bases for J; bases not matched to a gene: 11. The germline CDR1 and CDR2 sequences are LGHDT and YNNKEL (reference sequence).

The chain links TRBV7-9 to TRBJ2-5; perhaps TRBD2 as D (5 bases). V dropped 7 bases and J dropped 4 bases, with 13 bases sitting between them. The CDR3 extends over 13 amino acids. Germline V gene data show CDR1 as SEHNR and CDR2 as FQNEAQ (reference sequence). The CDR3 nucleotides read TGTGCCAGCATCCCCGCCGGAGGAGAGACCCAGTACTTC. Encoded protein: CASIPAGGETQYF.

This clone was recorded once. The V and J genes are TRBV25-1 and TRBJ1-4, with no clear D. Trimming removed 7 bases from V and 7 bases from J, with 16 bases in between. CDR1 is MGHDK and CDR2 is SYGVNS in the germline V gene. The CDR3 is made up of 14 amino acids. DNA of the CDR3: TGTGCCAGCATGAGAACAGCAATCCCTGAAAAACTGTTTTTT. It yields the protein CASMRTAIPEKLFF. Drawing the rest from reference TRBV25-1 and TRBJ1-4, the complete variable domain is EADIYQTPRYLVIGTGKKITLECSQTMGHDKMYWYQQDPGMELHLIHYSYGVNSTEKGDLSSESTVSRIRTEHFPLTLESARPSHTSQYLCASMRTAIPEKLFFGSGTQLSVL.

Here the CDR3 reads CASSLLGQETQYF. The CDR3 DNA follows: TGTGCCAGCAGCTTATTAGGGCAAGAGACCCAGTACTTC. This sequence joins TRBV7-9 and TRBJ2-5; no reliable D call. The V gene lost 2 bases and the J gene lost 2 bases, with 6 bases spanning the gap. The germline gives CDR1 SEHNR, CDR2 FQNEAQ (reference sequence). The CDR3 length is 13 residues.

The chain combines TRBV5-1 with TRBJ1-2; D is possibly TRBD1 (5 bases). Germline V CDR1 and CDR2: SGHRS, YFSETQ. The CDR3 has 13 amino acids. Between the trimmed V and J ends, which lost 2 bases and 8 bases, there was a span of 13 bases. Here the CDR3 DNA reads TGCGCCAGCAGCTTCCAGGGCCCAGAGGGCTACACCTTC. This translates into CASSFQGPEGYTF.

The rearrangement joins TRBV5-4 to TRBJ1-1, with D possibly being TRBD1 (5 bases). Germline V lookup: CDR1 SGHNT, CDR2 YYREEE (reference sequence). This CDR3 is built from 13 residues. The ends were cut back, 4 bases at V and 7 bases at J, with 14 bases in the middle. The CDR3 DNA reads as TGTGCCAGCAGCCGCTCCGGGAGGGGTGAAGCTTTCTTT. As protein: CASSRSGRGEAFF.

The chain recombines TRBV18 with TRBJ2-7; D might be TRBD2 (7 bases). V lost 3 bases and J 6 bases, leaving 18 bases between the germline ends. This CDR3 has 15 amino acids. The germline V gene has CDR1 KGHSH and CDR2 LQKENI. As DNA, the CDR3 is TGTGCCAGCTCACCCCGGGTGGGGGGGGCCCTCGAGCAGTACGTC. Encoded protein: CASSPRVGGALEQYV.

Here the CDR3 DNA reads TGTGCCAGCAGTGTTGGCAACTCTGGGGCCAACGTCCTGACTTTC. Its protein is CASSVGNSGANVLTF. V gene TRBV6-4 combines with J gene TRBJ2-6; the D is unclear. This CDR3 comprises 15 residues. Trimming removed 4 bases from V and 0 bases from J, with 7 bases in between. Germline V lookup: CDR1 MRHNA, CDR2 SNTAGT.

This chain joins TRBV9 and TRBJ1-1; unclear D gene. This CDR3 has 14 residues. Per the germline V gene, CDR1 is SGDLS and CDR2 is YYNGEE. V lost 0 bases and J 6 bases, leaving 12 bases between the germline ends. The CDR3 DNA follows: TGTGCCAGCAGCGTAGACCCGGCGGTGTCTGAAGCTTTCTTT. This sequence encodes CASSVDPAVSEAFF. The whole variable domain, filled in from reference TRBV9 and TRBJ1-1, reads DSGVTQTPKHLITATGQRVTLRCSPRSGDLSVYWYQQSLDQGLQFLIQYYNGEERAKGNILERFSAQQFPDLHSELNLSSLELGDSALYFCASSVDPAVSEAFFGQGTRLTVV.

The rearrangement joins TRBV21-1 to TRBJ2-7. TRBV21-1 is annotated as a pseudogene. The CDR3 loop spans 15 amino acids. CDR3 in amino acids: CAGRGTGTASYEQYV. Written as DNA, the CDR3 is TGTGCCGGAAGGGGAACCGGGACGGCATCCTACGAGCAGTACGTC.

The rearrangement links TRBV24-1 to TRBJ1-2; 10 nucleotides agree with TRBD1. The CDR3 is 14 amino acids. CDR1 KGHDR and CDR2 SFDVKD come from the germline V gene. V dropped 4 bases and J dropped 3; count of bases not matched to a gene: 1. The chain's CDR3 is CATSEGTGDYGYTF. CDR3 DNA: TGTGCCACCAGTGAGGGGACAGGGGACTATGGCTACACCTTC.

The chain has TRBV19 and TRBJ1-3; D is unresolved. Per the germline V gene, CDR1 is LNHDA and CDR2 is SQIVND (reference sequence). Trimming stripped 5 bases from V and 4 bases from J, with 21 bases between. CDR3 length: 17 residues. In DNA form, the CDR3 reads TGTGCCAGTAGTCCTTCTAGACCGGGAGGGAGCGGAAACACCATATATTTT. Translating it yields CASSPSRPGGSGNTIYF.

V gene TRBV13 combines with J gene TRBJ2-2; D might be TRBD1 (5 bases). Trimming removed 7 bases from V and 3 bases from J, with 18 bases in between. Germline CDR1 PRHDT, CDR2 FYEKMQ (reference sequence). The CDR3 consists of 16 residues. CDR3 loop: CASIYSGSRDTGELFF. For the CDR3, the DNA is TGTGCCAGCATCTACTCCGGGTCCAGGGACACCGGGGAGCTGTTTTTT.

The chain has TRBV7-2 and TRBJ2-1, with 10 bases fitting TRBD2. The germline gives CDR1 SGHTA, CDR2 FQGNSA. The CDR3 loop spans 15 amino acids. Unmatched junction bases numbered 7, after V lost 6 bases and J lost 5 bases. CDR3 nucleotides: TGTGCCAGCAGGGCGAGAGCGGGAGGGGACAATGAGCAGTTCTTC. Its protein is CASRARAGGDNEQFF. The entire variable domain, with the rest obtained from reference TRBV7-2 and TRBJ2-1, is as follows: GAGVSQSPSNKVTEKGKDVELRCDPISGHTALYWYRQSLGQGLEFLIYFQGNSAPDKSGLPSDRFSAERTGGSVSTLTIQRTQQEDSAVYLCASRARAGGDNEQFFGPGTRLTVL.

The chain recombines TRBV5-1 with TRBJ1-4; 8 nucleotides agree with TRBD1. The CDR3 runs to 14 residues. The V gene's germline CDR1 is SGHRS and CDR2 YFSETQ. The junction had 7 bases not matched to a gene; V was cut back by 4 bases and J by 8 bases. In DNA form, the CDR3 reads TGCGCCAGCAGCCTCCAGGGGGCACGGGAAAAACTGTTTTTT. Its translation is CASSLQGAREKLFF. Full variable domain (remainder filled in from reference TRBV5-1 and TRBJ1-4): KAGVTQTPRYLIKTRGQQVTLSCSPISGHRSVSWYQQTPGQGLQFLFEYFSETQRNKGNFPGRFSGRQFSNSRSEMNVSTLELGDSALYLCASSLQGAREKLFFGSGTQLSVL.

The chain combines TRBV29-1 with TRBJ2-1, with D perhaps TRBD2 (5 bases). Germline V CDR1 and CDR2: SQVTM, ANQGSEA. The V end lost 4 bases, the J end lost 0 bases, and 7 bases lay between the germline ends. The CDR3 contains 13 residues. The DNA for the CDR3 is TGCAGCGTTGTAGGGAGCTCCTACAATGAGCAGTTCTTC. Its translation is CSVVGSSYNEQFF.

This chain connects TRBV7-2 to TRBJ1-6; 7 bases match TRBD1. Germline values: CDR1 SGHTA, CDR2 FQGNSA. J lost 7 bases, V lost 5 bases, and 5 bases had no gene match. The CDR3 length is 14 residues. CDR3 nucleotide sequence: TGTGCCAGCAGCCCACAGGGGTCGAATTCACCCCTCCACTTT. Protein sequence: CASSPQGSNSPLHF.

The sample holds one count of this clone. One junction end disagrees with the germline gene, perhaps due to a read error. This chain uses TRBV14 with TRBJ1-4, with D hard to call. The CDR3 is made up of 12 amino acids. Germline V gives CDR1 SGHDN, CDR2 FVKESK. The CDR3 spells CASSQGEGPLAF. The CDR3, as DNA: TGTGCCAGCAGCCAAGGAGAGGGCCCGCTGGCTTTT.

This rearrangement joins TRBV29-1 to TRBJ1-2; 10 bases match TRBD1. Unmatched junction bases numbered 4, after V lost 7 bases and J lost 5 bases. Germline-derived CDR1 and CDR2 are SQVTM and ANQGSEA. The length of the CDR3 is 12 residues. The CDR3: CSARDRGYGYTF. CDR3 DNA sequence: TGCAGCGCAAGGGACAGGGGATATGGCTACACCTTC.

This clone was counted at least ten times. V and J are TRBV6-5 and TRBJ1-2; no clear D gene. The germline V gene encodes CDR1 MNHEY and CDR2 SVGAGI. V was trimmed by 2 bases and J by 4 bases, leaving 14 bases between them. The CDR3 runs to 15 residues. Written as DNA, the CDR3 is TGTGCCAGCAGTTACCACGCAGCGCTGAGCTATGGCTACACCTTC. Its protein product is CASSYHAALSYGYTF.